This T cell receptor (beta chain) was documented in a study of blood T cell repertoires in COVID-19. The overall study: The samples span acute and convalescent COVID-19 from the United States, Italy and Spain.

In the authors' workflow: Amplification from reference gene primers served as the basis for estimated nucleated cell counts. Assay used: immunoSEQ multiplex PCR; TCRdb lists only in-frame clones, some missing. The V and J calls and clone size were taken over from that table, and D and trimming were inferred from the DNA. The sample records 130,000 to 150,000 clones, just under 90% being singletons. V lost 3 bases, J lost 4 bases, and 16 bases lay in between. Germline values: CDR1 KGHSH, CDR2 LQKENI. CDR3 length: 16 amino acids. The sequencing input was peripheral blood. The TCR was taken from a woman in her fifties or sixties with active or convalescent COVID-19. The J gene is TRBJ1-3, the V gene TRBV18, with a possible D match to TRBD1 (5 bases). The CDR3 DNA follows: TGTGCCAGCTCACCGTCGGGGGTGACCTCAGGAAACACCATATATTTT. Protein product: CASSPSGVTSGNTIYF.